This TCR beta chain originates from a study of cytomegalovirus exposure and HLA in healthy donors. General observations from the study: Researchers reported in a later analysis that a missense DCLRE1C variant was tied to TCR beta V- and J-gene trimming.

With respect to this clone: Its antigen is not known.

The V gene's germline CDR1 is SGHTA and CDR2 FQGNSA. V lost 6 bases and J 3 bases, leaving 11 bases between the germline ends. The CDR3 loop spans 13 amino acids. PCR used 60 Vbeta primers and 13 Jbeta primers. Only in-frame clones appear in the TCRdb table, and some are missing; sequencing was by immunoSEQ multiplex PCR. The sample has 20,000 to 30,000 clones, roughly three quarters seen once. Source material: PBMCs. The genes are TRBV7-2 and TRBJ1-1; D is ambiguous. The clonotype originates from a male donor in good health and CMV-seronegative. The CDR3 reads CASRVTRDTEAFF. For the CDR3, the DNA is TGTGCCAGCAGAGTCACCCGGGACACTGAAGCTTTCTTT.